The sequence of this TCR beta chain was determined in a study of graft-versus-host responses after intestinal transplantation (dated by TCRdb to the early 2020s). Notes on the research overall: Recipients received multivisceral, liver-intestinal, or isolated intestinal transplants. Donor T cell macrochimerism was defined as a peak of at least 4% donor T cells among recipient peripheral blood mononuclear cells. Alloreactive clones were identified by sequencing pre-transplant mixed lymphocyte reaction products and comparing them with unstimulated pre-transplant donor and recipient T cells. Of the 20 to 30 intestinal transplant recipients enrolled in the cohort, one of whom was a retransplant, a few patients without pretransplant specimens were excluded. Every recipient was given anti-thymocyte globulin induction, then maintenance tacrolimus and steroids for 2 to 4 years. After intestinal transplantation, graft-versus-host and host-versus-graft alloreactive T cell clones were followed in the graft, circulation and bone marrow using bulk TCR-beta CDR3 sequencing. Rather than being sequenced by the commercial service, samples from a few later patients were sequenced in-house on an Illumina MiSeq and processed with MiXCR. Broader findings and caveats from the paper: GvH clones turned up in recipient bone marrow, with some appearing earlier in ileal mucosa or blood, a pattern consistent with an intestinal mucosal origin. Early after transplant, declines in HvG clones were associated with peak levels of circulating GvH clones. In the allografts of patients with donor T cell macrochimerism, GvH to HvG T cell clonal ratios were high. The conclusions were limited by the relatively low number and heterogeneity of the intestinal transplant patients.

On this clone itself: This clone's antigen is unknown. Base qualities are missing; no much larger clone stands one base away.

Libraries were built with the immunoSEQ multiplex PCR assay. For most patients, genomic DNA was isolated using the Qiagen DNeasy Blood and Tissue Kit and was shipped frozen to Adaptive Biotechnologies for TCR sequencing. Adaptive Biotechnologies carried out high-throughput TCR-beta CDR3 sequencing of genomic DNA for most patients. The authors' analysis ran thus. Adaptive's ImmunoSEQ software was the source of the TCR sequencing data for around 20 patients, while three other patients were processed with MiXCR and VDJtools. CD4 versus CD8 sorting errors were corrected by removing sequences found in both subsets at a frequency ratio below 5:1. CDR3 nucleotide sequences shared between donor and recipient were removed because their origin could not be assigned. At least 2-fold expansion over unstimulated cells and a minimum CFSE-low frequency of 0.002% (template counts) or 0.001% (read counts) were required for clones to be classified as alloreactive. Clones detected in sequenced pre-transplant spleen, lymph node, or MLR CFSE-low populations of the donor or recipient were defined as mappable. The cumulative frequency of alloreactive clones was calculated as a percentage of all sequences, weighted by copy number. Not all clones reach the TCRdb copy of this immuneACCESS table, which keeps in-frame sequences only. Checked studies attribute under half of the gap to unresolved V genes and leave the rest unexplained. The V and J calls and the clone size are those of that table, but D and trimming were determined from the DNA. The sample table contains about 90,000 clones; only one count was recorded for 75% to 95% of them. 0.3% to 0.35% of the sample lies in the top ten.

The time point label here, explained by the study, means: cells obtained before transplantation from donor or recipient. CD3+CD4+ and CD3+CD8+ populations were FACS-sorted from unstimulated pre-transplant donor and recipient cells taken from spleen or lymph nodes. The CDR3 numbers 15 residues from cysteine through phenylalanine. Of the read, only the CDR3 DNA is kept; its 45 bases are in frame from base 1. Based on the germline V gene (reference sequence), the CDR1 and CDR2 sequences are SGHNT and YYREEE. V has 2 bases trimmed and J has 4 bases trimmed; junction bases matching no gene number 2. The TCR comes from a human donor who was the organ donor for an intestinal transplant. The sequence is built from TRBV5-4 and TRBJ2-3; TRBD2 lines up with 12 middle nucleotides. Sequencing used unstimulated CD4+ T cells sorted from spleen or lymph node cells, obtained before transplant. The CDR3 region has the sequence CASSLGLAGSDTQYF. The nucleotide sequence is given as TGTGCCAGCAGCTTAGGACTAGCGGGGTCAGATACGCAGTATTTT.